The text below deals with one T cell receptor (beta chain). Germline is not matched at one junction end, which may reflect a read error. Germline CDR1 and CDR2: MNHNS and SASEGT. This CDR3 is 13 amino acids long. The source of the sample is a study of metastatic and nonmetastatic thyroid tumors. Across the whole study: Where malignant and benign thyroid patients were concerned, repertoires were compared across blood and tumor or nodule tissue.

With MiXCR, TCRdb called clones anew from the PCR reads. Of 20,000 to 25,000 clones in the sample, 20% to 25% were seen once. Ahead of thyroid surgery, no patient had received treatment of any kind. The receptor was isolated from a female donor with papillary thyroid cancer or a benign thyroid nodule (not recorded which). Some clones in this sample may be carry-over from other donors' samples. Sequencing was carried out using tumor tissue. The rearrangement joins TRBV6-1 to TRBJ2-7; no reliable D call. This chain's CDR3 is CASRPSEPEEQYF. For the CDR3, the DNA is TGTGCCAGCAGACCGAGCGAACCGGAAGAGCAATACTTC.